This entry concerns a single TCR beta chain. Its antigen remains unidentified. Investigators pulled total RNA out of whole blood and did not sort T cells. This CDR3 has 15 residues. The V gene's germline CDR1 is SGHRS and CDR2 YFSETQ. This sample is drawn from a study of monozygotic twins with inflammatory bowel disease. Study results and limitations: Differing T cell subtypes remained indistinguishable.

A total RNA quantity of around 3,700 ng went into each TCR library. Reprocessing the 5' RACE reads, TCRdb reports a single entry for every CDR3 protein and omits DNA. The sample has approximately 400,000 distinct CDR3 sequences, and its top ten clones hold under 3%. The sample was blood. This sequence joins TRBV5-1 and TRBJ1-1; checking the TCRdb D call of TRBD1 is not possible without DNA. The receptor comes from a human donor with ulcerative colitis or Crohn's disease, or a healthy co-twin of an affected twin (not recorded which). CDR3 sequence: CASRLRGGLDTEAFF.